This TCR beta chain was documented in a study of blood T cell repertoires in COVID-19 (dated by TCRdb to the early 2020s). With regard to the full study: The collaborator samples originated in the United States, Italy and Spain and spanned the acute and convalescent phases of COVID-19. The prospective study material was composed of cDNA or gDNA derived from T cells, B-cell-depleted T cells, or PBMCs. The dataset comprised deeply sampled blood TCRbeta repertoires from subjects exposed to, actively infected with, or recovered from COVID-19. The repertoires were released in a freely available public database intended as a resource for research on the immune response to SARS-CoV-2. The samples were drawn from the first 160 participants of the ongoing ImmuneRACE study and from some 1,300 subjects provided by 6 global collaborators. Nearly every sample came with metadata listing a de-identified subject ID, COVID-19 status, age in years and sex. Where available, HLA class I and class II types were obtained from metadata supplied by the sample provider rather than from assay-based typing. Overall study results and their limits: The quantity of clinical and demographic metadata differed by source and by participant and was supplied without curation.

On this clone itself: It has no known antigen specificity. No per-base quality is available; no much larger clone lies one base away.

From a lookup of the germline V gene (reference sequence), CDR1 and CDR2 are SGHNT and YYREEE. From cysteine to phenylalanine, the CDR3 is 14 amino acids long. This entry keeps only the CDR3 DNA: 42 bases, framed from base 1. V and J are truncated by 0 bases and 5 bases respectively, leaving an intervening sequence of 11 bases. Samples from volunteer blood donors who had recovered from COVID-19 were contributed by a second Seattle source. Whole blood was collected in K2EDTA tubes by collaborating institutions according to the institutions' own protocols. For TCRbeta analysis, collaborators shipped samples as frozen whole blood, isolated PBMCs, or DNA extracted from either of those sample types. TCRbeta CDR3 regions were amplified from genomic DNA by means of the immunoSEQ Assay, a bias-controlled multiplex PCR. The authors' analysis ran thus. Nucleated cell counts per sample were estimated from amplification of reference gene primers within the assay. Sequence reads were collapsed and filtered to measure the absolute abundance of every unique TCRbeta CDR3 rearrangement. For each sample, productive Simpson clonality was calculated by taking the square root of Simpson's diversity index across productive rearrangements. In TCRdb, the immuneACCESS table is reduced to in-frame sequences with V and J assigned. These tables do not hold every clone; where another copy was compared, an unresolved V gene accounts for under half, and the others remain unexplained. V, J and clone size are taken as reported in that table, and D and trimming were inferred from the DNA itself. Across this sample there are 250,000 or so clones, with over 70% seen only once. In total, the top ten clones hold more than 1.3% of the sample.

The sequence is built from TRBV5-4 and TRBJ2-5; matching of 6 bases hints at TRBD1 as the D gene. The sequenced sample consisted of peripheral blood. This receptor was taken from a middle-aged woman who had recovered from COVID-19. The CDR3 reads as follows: CASSLAPTGETQYF. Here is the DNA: TGTGCCAGCAGCTTGGCCCCCACAGGGGAGACCCAGTACTTC.